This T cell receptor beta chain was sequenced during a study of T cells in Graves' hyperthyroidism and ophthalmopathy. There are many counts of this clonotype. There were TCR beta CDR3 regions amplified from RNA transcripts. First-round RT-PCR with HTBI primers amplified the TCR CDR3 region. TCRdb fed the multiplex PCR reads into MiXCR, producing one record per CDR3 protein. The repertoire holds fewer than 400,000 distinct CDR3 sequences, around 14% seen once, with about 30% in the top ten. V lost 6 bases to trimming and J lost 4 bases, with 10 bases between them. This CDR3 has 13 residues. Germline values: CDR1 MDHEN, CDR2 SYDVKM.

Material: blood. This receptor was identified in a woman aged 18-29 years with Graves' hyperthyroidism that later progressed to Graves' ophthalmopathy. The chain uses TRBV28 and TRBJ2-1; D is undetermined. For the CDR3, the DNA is TGTGCCAGCAGCGGACGGTTGTACAATGAGCAGTTCTTC. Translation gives CASSGRLYNEQFF. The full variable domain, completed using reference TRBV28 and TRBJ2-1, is DVKVTQSSRYLVKRTGEKVFLECVQDMDHENMFWYRQDPGLGLRLIYFSYDVKMKEKGDIPEGYSVSREKKERFSLILESASTNQTSMYLCASSGRLYNEQFFGPGTRLTVL.